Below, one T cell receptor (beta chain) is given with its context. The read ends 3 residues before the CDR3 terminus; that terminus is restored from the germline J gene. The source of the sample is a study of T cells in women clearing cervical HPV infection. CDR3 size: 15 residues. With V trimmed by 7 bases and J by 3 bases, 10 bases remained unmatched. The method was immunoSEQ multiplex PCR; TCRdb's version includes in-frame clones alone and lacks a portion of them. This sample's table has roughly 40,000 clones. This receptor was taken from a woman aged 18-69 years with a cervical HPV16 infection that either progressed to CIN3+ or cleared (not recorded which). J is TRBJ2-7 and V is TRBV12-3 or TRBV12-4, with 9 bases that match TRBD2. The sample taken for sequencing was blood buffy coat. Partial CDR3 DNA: TGTGCCAGCACTCTTAGGGCGGGGGGGGTCTACGAG. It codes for CASTLRAGGVYE. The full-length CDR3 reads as CASTLRAGGVYEQYF.